These 13 T cell receptor beta chains came from one sample sequenced in a study of cytomegalovirus exposure and HLA in healthy donors. Use of 60 Vbeta and 13 Jbeta primers characterized the PCR. Sequenced by immunoSEQ multiplex PCR; TCRdb stores in-frame clones only, minus some. The data contain roughly 150,000 clones, 82% of them seen just once; the ten biggest clones take up around 2.5%. The sequencing sample was made of PBMCs. These receptors were taken from a male donor in good health and CMV-seronegative.

The rearrangement links TRBV9 to TRBJ1-2; D gene ambiguous. CDR3 length: 14 amino acids. Germline V gene sequence: CDR1 SGDLS, CDR2 YYNGEE. The V gene lost 0 bases and the J gene lost 4 bases, with 10 bases spanning the gap. The CDR3 DNA is TGTGCCAGCAGCGTAGGTGAGGGCGGCTATGGCTACACCTTC. Translated, it gives CASSVGEGGYGYTF.

The chain carries TRBV19 and TRBJ2-5; possibly TRBD1 for D (6 bases). The CDR3 consists of 14 residues. Trimming took 0 bases from V and 4 from J, leaving 9 bases between them. The germline CDR1 and CDR2 sequences are LNHDA and SQIVND (reference sequence). CDR3 amino acids: CASSIEQGRETQYF. The CDR3 DNA is TGTGCCAGTAGTATAGAGCAGGGGCGAGAGACCCAGTACTTC. The full variable domain, its missing parts supplied by reference TRBV19 and TRBJ2-5, is DGGITQSPKYLFRKEGQNVTLSCEQNLNHDAMYWYRQDPGQGLRLIYYSQIVNDFQKGDIAEGYSVSREKKESFPLTVTSAQKNPTAFYLCASSIEQGRETQYFGPGTRLLVL.

CDR3 DNA: TGCGCCAGCAGCTTGGAGGGGCTAGAAAACACCATATATTTT. This translates into CASSLEGLENTIYF. V and J are TRBV5-1 and TRBJ1-3, with a weak D call TRBD1 (5 bases). CDR1 and CDR2 (germline): SGHRS, YFSETQ. The CDR3 contains 14 residues. Between the trimmed V and J ends, which lost 0 bases and 6 bases, there was a span of 10 bases.

The rearrangement uses TRBV11-2 and TRBJ2-5, with TRBD2 matching over 10 bases. Germline CDR1 reads SGHAT; CDR2 reads FQNNGV. The V and J ends lost 0 bases and 2 bases, in that order; junction bases with no gene match: 3. The CDR3 loop spans 16 amino acids. CDR3 bases: TGTGCCAGCAGCTTAGATCCACTAGCGGGACAAGAGACCCAGTACTTC. Its translation: CASSLDPLAGQETQYF.

The count of this clone is one. The chain combines TRBV5-6 with TRBJ2-3; tentatively, D is TRBD2 (6 bases). The germline V gene has CDR1 SGHDT and CDR2 YYEEEE. CDR3 length equals 14 residues. V lost 3 bases, J lost 7 bases, and 15 bases lay in between. CDR3 loop: CASSSGSLPNTQYF. The CDR3 DNA follows: TGTGCCAGCAGCTCCGGGAGTTTGCCCAATACGCAGTATTTT.

This chain links TRBV19 with TRBJ2-7; D remains unclear. V was pared by 3 bases and J by 3 bases, with 30 bases between. The CDR3 runs 20 residues. Germline CDR1 and CDR2: LNHDA and SQIVND (reference sequence). The CDR3 is CASSIAASARGLPLYYEQYF. In DNA, the CDR3 is TGTGCCAGTAGTATCGCTGCCAGCGCACGAGGTTTACCCCTGTACTACGAGCAGTACTTC.

The genes are TRBV4-3 and TRBJ2-7; 9 bases agree with TRBD2. V trimming: 1 base; J trimming: 1 base; junction bases outside the gene matches: 5. The germline gives CDR1 LGHNA, CDR2 YSLEER. CDR3 length: 16 residues. The CDR3 nucleotides read TGCGCCAGCAGCCAAGTATTAGCGGGAGATTCCTACGAGCAGTACTTC. This gives the protein CASSQVLAGDSYEQYF.

This clone was recorded a few times. The CDR3 DNA reads as TGTGCCTGGAGCAGGGGGATTCACGAGCAGTACTTC. As protein: CAWSRGIHEQYF. V is TRBV30 and J is TRBJ2-7; TRBD1 aligns across 7 bases. Germline CDR1 reads GTSNPN; CDR2 reads SVGIG (reference sequence). V shed 3 bases and J 5 bases; nucleotides not matched to a gene: 4. The CDR3 contains 12 residues.

The chain links TRBV28 to TRBJ1-5; 7 bases are a match to TRBD1. The germline gives CDR1 MDHEN, CDR2 SYDVKM. This CDR3 has 14 amino acids. V was clipped by 7 bases and J by 7 bases; unmatched bases: 10. CDR3 sequence (DNA): TGTGCCAGCACCACCCCGGCAGGGGGACAGCCCCAGCATTTT. Translation: CASTTPAGGQPQHF.

The rearrangement joins TRBV19 to TRBJ1-5, with D possibly being TRBD1 (5 bases). The length of the CDR3 is 13 residues. CDR1 and CDR2 from the germline V gene are LNHDA and SQIVND (reference sequence). V lost 5 bases, J lost 7 bases, and 12 bases lay in between. The CDR3 bases are TGTGCCAGTAGTTCCCAAAGGGGCCAGCCCCAGCATTTT. Translating gives CASSSQRGQPQHF.

This chain connects TRBV7-8 to TRBJ2-1, with TRBD1 as a possible D gene (6 bases). The V and J ends lost 5 bases and 6 bases respectively, with 20 bases between them. Germline loops: CDR1 SGHVS, CDR2 FQNEAQ. This CDR3 region has 16 residues. The CDR3 DNA reads as TGTGCCAGCAGCCCCACGGAGTCGACAGGAGGCAATGAGCAGTTCTTC. Translation gives CASSPTESTGGNEQFF. The full variable domain, rest sourced from reference TRBV7-8 and TRBJ2-1, is GAGVSQSPRYKVAKRGQDVALRCDPISGHVSLFWYQQALGQGPEFLTYFQNEAQLDKSGLPSDRFFAERPEGSVSTLKIQRTQQEDSAVYLCASSPTESTGGNEQFFGPGTRLTVL.

This sequence joins TRBV5-3 and TRBJ1-5, with TRBD1 matching over 7 bases. TRBV5-3 is placed among ORFs of uncertain function. Trimming removed 2 bases from V and 0 bases from J; junction bases left unmatched: 11. The CDR3 covers 18 residues. This chain's CDR3 is CARSFRDSLRNSNQPQHF. The CDR3, as DNA: TGTGCCAGAAGCTTCCGGGACAGCTTACGAAATAGCAATCAGCCCCAGCATTTT.

V and J are TRBV10-3 and TRBJ2-2, with D possibly TRBD2 on 6 matching bases. The CDR3 is 14 residues long. V lost 0 bases to trimming and J lost 10 bases, with 12 bases between them. CDR1 and CDR2 from the germline V gene are ENHRY and SYGVKD. The CDR3: CAISESRGNVELFF. CDR3 nucleotides: TGTGCCATCAGTGAGTCCCGGGGGAACGTGGAGCTGTTTTTT.